This entry lists 18 T cell receptor beta chains sequenced from one sample in a study of long-term antiretroviral therapy in people with HIV. Running of the v3.0 immunoSEQ assay took place at survey level. Data came from immunoSEQ multiplex PCR; TCRdb stores just in-frame clones and leaves some out. The table includes 15,000 to 20,000 clones, 75% to 85% detected once. The input for sequencing was unsorted PBMCs, taken 0.1 years before starting antiretroviral therapy. The receptors derive from a man aged 18 to 35 with HIV.

The sample holds one count of this clone. This chain connects TRBV11-2 to TRBJ2-7; 7 bases agree with TRBD2. CDR1 SGHAT and CDR2 FQNNGV come from the germline V gene. The CDR3 consists of 15 residues. The V and J ends lost 0 bases and 2 bases, in that order; junction bases with no gene match: 4. The CDR3 spells CASSLEAGATYEQYF. CDR3 in DNA: TGTGCCAGCAGCTTAGAGGCGGGAGCCACCTACGAGCAGTACTTC.

The genes are TRBV29-1 and TRBJ2-3, with 8 bases matching TRBD2. With 3 bases clipped from V and 5 bases from J, the junction kept 1 base outside the gene matches. Germline values: CDR1 SQVTM, CDR2 ANQGSEA. The CDR3 has 12 residues. The CDR3 region has the DNA TGCAGCGTTGAGCGGGGGGTAGATACGCAGTATTTT. Its translation is CSVERGVDTQYF.

This clone is medium-sized by share. CDR3 in DNA: TGTGCCAGTACAGGGACCCTCTGCGGCTACACCTTC. It yields the protein CASTGTLCGYTF. The chain couples TRBV2 to TRBJ1-2; D is perhaps TRBD1 (6 bases). The CDR3 consists of 12 residues. With 9 bases removed from V and 8 bases from J, the gap between germline ends came to 16 bases. Looked up from germline, CDR1 is SNHLY and CDR2 is FYNNEI.

The chain recombines TRBV28 with TRBJ2-5, with a possible D match to TRBD1 (5 bases). Germline values: CDR1 MDHEN, CDR2 SYDVKM. Trimming took 2 bases from V and 2 from J, leaving 21 bases between them. CDR3 length: 18 amino acids. The CDR3 DNA is TGTGCCAGCAGTTTAACTCAAAAGCAGGGCCCAGTTCAAGAGACCCAGTACTTC. Amino acids: CASSLTQKQGPVQETQYF.

CDR3 sequence (DNA): TGTGCCAGCAGATTGACTAGCGGATCCTACAATGAGCAGTTCTTC. Amino acid sequence: CASRLTSGSYNEQFF. The rearrangement joins TRBV6-6 to TRBJ2-1, with 9 bases aligning to TRBD2. Germline V lookup: CDR1 MNHNY, CDR2 SVGAGI (reference sequence). The CDR3 is 15 residues long. Trimming at V came to 6 bases and at J to 1 base, leaving 4 bases not matched to a gene.

The J gene is TRBJ2-7, the V gene TRBV27, with 16 bases that match TRBD2. V lost 6 bases to trimming and J lost 2 bases; unmatched junction nucleotides: 10. The CDR3 is 18 amino acids. Looked up from germline, CDR1 is MNHEY and CDR2 is SMNVEV (reference sequence). The CDR3 DNA reads TGTGCCAGCAGCCCGGGACTAGCGGGAGGGCCTACCCCCTACGAGCAGTACTTC. Amino acid sequence: CASSPGLAGGPTPYEQYF.

V is TRBV19 and J is TRBJ1-1; 7 bases are shared with TRBD1. Germline CDR1 and CDR2: LNHDA and SQIVND (reference sequence). V trimming: 1 base; J trimming: 0 bases; junction bases outside the gene matches: 5. This CDR3 spans 16 amino acids. CDR3 bases: TGTGCCAGTAGTATAGTAGGGACAGAGATGAACACTGAAGCTTTCTTT. Encoded protein: CASSIVGTEMNTEAFF.

V gene TRBV19 combines with J gene TRBJ2-1; TRBD1 aligns across 9 bases. After removal of 1 base from V and 5 bases from J, the junction contained 6 bases not matched to a gene. This CDR3 comprises 16 residues. The germline CDR1 and CDR2 sequences are LNHDA and SQIVND (reference sequence). The CDR3 sequence is CASSIAGQGRHNEQFF. Here the CDR3 DNA reads TGTGCCAGTAGTATAGCGGGACAGGGTAGGCACAATGAGCAGTTCTTC.

J is TRBJ2-7 and V is TRBV6-1, with TRBD2 identical over 15 bases. The trim removed 3 bases at V and 0 bases at J, leaving 6 bases unmatched. The CDR3 length is 18 residues. Germline V gene sequence: CDR1 MNHNS, CDR2 SASEGT. CDR3 protein: CASSDEGLAGGISYEQYF. The CDR3 nucleotides are TGTGCCAGCAGTGATGAAGGACTAGCGGGGGGGATCTCCTACGAGCAGTACTTC.

V gene TRBV4-3 combines with J gene TRBJ1-2, with D unclear. CDR1 LGHNA and CDR2 YSLEER come from the germline V gene. Deletions cut 0 bases from V and 2 bases from J, with 10 bases between. The length of the CDR3 is 15 residues. The CDR3: CASSQEYSVNYGYTF. CDR3 DNA: TGCGCCAGCAGCCAAGAGTACAGCGTCAACTATGGCTACACCTTC.

The V gene is TRBV6-1, the J gene TRBJ1-2, with D unresolved. V gave up 2 bases and J gave up 5 bases, with 18 bases separating them. Per germline, CDR1 MNHNS and CDR2 SASEGT. There are 16 residues in the CDR3. Written as DNA, the CDR3 is TGTGCCAGCAGTGAATTGGCTTCTCCCGAAGGGTATGGCTACACCTTC. It encodes CASSELASPEGYGYTF.

The chain joins TRBV28 to TRBJ2-2; 7 bases align to TRBD1. There are 16 residues in the CDR3. Germline CDR1 MDHEN, CDR2 SYDVKM. Trimming took 2 bases from V and 3 from J; bases not matched to a gene: 6. CDR3 region: CASSLDYDRDTGELFF. DNA for the CDR3: TGTGCCAGCAGTTTAGATTATGACAGGGACACCGGGGAGCTGTTTTTT.

The CDR3 DNA is TGTGCCAGCAGCTTGGATTCTGGGGGAGCGGAAAAACTGTTTTTT. Its translation: CASSLDSGGAEKLFF. V and J are TRBV5-5 and TRBJ1-4; tentative D call: TRBD1 (5 bases). The CDR3 totals 15 residues. Germline V gene sequence: CDR1 SGHKS, CDR2 YYEKEE (reference sequence). V was trimmed by 0 bases and J by 8 bases, leaving 14 bases between them.

This clone has just a few counts. This chain uses TRBV7-9 with TRBJ1-2, with D tentatively TRBD1 (5 bases). CDR1 and CDR2 (germline): SEHNR, FQNEAQ (reference sequence). The CDR3 has 13 amino acids. The V end was cut by 4 bases, the J end by 7 bases, with 13 bases between. The CDR3 DNA sequence: TGTGCCAGCAGCTCAGGCGGGGGACGTGGCTACACCTTC. Its translation is CASSSGGGRGYTF.

Written as DNA, the CDR3 is TGTGCCAGCAGTTTACTAGCGGGAGATGGCGAGCAGTACTTC. This gives the protein CASSLLAGDGEQYF. The gene calls are TRBV27 and TRBJ2-7; 10 bases fit TRBD2. V lost 2 bases and J lost 6; bases outside the gene matches: 4. The CDR3 is 14 amino acids. Germline values: CDR1 MNHEY, CDR2 SMNVEV (reference sequence).

The chain carries TRBV7-2 and TRBJ2-7; 9 bases are a match to TRBD2. Germline values: CDR1 SGHTA, CDR2 FQGNSA. Unmatched junction bases numbered 9, after V lost 2 bases and J lost 7 bases. This CDR3 contains 15 residues. The CDR3 nucleotides are TGTGCCAGCAGCTTATCTCTTGCGGGAGGGTTTGAGCAGTACTTC. This translates into CASSLSLAGGFEQYF.

This chain uses TRBV27 with TRBJ2-7, with 8 bases aligning to TRBD1. Germline values: CDR1 MNHEY, CDR2 SMNVEV (reference sequence). V dropped 6 bases and J dropped 3; count of bases not matched to a gene: 10. The CDR3 contains 15 residues. The CDR3 spells CASSLKGQGLYEQYF. CDR3 nucleotide sequence: TGTGCCAGCAGCCTAAAAGGACAGGGTCTCTACGAGCAGTACTTC.

The rearrangement uses TRBV4-3 and TRBJ2-5; the D gene could be TRBD1 or TRBD2 (5 bases each). V dropped 0 bases and J dropped 4 bases, with 12 bases sitting between them. Germline CDR1 is LGHNA and CDR2 is YSLEER. The CDR3 extends over 15 amino acids. CDR3 in DNA: TGCGCCAGCAGCCAAGAGAGGGGTAGGGGAGAGACCCAGTACTTC. As protein: CASSQERGRGETQYF.